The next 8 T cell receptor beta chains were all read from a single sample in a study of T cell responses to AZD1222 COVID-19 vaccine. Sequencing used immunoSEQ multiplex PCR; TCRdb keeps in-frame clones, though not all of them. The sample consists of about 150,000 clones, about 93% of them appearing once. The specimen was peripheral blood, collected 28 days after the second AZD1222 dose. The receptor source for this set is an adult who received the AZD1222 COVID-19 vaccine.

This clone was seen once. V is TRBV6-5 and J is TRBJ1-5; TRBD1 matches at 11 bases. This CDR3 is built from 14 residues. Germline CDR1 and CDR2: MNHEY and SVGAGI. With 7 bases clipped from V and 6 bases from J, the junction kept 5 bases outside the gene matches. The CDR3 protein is CASNVDRGRQPQHF. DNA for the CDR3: TGTGCCAGCAACGTGGACAGGGGGCGTCAGCCCCAGCATTTT.

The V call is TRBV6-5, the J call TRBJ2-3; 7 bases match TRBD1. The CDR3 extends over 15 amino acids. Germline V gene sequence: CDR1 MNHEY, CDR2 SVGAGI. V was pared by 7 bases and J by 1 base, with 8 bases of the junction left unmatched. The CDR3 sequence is CASTLYRGGTDTQYF. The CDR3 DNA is TGTGCCAGCACCCTCTACAGGGGTGGCACAGATACGCAGTATTTT.

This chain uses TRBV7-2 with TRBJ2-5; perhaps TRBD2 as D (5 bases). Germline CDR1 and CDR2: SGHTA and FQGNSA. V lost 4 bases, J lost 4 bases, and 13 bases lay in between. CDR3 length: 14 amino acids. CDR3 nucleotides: TGTGCCAGCAGCTATAGCGTCGGAGGAGAGACCCAGTACTTC. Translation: CASSYSVGGETQYF.

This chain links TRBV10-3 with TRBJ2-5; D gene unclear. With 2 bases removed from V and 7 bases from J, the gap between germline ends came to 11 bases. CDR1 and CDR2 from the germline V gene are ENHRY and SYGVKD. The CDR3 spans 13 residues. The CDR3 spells CAISEIVLGTQYF. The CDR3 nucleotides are TGTGCCATCAGTGAGATAGTGTTAGGGACCCAGTACTTC.

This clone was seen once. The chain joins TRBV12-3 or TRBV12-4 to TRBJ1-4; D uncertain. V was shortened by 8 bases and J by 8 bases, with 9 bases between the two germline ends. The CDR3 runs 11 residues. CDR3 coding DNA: TGTGCCAGCTCCGGCGGCGAAAAACTGTTTTTT. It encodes CASSGGEKLFF.

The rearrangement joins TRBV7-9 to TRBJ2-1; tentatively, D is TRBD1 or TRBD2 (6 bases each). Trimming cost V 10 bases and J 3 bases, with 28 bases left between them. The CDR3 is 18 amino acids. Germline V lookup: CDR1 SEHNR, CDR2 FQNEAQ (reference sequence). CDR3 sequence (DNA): TGTGCCACTCAGGGGAGGACCCTTCAAGGCATTAGCTACAATGAGCAGTTCTTC. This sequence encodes CATQGRTLQGISYNEQFF.

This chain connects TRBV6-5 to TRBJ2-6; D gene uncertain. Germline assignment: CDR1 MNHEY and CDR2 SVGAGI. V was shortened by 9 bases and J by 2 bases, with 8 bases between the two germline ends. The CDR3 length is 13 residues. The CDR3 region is CASRPPGANVLTF. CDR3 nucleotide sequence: TGTGCCAGTAGACCCCCTGGGGCCAACGTCCTGACTTTC.

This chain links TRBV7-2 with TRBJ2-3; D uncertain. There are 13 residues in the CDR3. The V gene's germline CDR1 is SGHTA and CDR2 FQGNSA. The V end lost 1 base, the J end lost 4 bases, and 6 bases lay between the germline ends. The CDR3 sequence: CASSLEVPDTQYF. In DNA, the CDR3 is TGTGCCAGCAGCTTAGAGGTGCCAGATACGCAGTATTTT. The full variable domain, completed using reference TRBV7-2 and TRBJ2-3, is GAGVSQSPSNKVTEKGKDVELRCDPISGHTALYWYRQSLGQGLEFLIYFQGNSAPDKSGLPSDRFSAERTGGSVSTLTIQRTQQEDSAVYLCASSLEVPDTQYFGPGTRLTVL.